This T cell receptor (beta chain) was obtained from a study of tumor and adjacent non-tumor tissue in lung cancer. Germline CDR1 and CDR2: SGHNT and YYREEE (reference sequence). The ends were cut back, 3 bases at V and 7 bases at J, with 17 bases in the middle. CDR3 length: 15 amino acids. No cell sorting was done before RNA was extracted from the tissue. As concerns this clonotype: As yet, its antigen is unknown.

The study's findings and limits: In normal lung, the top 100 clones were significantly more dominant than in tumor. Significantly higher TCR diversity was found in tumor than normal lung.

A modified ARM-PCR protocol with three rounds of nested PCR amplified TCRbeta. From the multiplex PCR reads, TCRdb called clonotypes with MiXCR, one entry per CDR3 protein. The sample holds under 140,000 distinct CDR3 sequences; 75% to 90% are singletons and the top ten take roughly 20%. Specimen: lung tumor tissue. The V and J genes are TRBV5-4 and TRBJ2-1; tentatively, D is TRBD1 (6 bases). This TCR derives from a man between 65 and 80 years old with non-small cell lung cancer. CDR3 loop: CASSSGGIVGNEQFF. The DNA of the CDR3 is TGTGCCAGCAGCTCTGGGGGCATAGTGGGGAATGAGCAGTTCTTC.